This T cell receptor (beta chain) was identified during a study of cytomegalovirus exposure and HLA in healthy donors. V lost 1 base to trimming and J lost 0 bases, with 8 bases between them. The germline V gene has CDR1 MNHNS and CDR2 SASEGT. CDR3 length: 15 amino acids. Researchers ran the PCR with 60 Vbeta and 13 Jbeta primers. TCRdb keeps only in-frame clones here, not all; method: immunoSEQ multiplex PCR. The sample consists of tens of thousands of clones, about 60% of them appearing once. This TCR was recovered from a man aged 30 to 39 in good health and CMV-seropositive. Sequenced sample: PBMCs. J is TRBJ2-3 and V is TRBV6-1; no firm D call. The CDR3: CASSEGRYSTDTQYF. CDR3 in DNA: TGTGCCAGCAGTGAAGGCAGATACAGCACAGATACGCAGTATTTT.